The rows below give T cell receptor beta chains drawn from one sample of a study of technical replicates of blood from a handful of donors. Clones were sequenced by immunoSEQ multiplex PCR, and TCRdb holds only the in-frame ones, with some missing. Among around 85,000 clones, approximately 94% were seen once, and the ten largest hold less than 0.3%. What was sequenced was T cells isolated from PBMCs. All receptors derive from a human donor in good health. CDR3s include the opening cysteine and the closing phenylalanine or tryptophan. D genes are given only for firm matches. Rows give clone size only sometimes, using once, few, many, or a class for an expanded clone.

d_gene	v_gene	j_gene	abundance	CDR3aa	CDR3nt
.	TRBV30	TRBJ1-5	few	CACDSGYSNQPQHF	TGTGCCTGCGATAGTGGTTATAGCAATCAGCCCCAGCATTTT
.	TRBV7-2	TRBJ1-1	.	CASITFRTNFHTEAFF	TGTGCCAGCATCACCTTCCGGACAAACTTTCACACTGAAGCTTTCTTT
TRBD2	TRBV5-1	TRBJ2-7	.	CASSLDAGGISEQYF	TGCGCCAGCAGCTTGGATGCGGGGGGTATCAGCGAGCAGTACTTC
TRBD1	TRBV5-8	TRBJ1-1	few	CASSRTGRTEAFF	TGTGCCAGCAGCCGGACAGGGCGCACTGAAGCTTTCTTT
.	TRBV6-1	TRBJ1-5	.	CASSDTQGHSQPQHF	TGTGCCAGCAGTGATACTCAGGGGCACAGTCAGCCCCAGCATTTT
TRBD2	TRBV4-1	TRBJ2-7	.	CASSRFEETSGSRYEQYF	TGCGCCAGCAGCCGATTTGAGGAGACTAGCGGGAGTAGGTACGAGCAGTACTTC
.	TRBV9	TRBJ2-5	.	CASSGTGHGETQYF	TGTGCCAGCAGCGGAACAGGGCACGGAGAGACCCAGTACTTC
.	TRBV20-1	TRBJ1-1	.	CSARRREAFF	TGCAGTGCTAGAAGGAGGGAAGCTTTCTTT
.	TRBV21-1	TRBJ2-7	few	CASSGRTVVDEQYF	TGTGCCAGCAGCGGCCGCACAGTAGTAGACGAGCAGTACTTC
.	TRBV6-5	TRBJ1-3	.	CASSYSVRSSGNTIYF	TGTGCCAGCAGTTACTCGGTACGCAGCTCTGGAAACACCATATATTTT
.	TRBV15	TRBJ2-2	.	CATSGTTNTGELFF	TGTGCCACCAGCGGCACTACGAACACCGGGGAGCTGTTTTTT
TRBD1	TRBV18	TRBJ2-7	.	CASSPPGQGGYEQYF	TGTGCCAGCTCACCTCCGGGACAGGGTGGCTACGAGCAGTACTTC
.	TRBV29-1	TRBJ2-6	.	CSVVGSSGANVLTF	TGCAGCGTTGTAGGGAGCTCTGGGGCCAACGTCCTGACTTTC
.	TRBV18	TRBJ2-3	.	CASSRITGKSTDTQYF	TGTGCCAGCTCACGGATAACAGGGAAGAGCACAGATACGCAGTATTTT
TRBD2	TRBV5-1	TRBJ2-1	.	CASSWGPSGSWNEQFF	TGCGCCAGCAGCTGGGGCCCTAGCGGGAGCTGGAATGAGCAGTTCTTC
.	TRBV7-9	TRBJ1-1	.	CASRLRQDTEAFF	TGTGCCAGCAGACTCCGACAGGACACTGAAGCTTTCTTT
TRBD1	TRBV5-1	TRBJ2-7	.	CASSLQGYEQYF	TGCGCCAGCAGCTTACAGGGGTACGAGCAGTACTTC
TRBD2	TRBV5-1	TRBJ2-5	once	CASSWGTLAGEETQYF	TGCGCCAGCAGCTGGGGGACGCTAGCGGGCGAAGAGACCCAGTACTTC
TRBD1	TRBV19	TRBJ2-1	.	CASSTDRQREQFF	TGTGCCAGTAGTACGGACAGGCAGCGTGAGCAGTTCTTC
TRBD1	TRBV7-9	TRBJ1-2	.	CASSLTGGAFSYGYTF	TGTGCCAGCAGCTTGACAGGGGGCGCATTTAGCTATGGCTACACCTTC
.	TRBV27	TRBJ2-2	.	CASSIDTGELFF	TGTGCCAGCAGTATCGACACCGGGGAGCTGTTTTTT
TRBD2	TRBV27	TRBJ2-7	.	CASSLFPGLVAEEQYF	TGTGCCAGCAGTTTATTCCCGGGACTAGTCGCCGAGGAGCAGTACTTC
.	TRBV29-1	TRBJ1-2	.	CSVVAGPSALPSSYGYTF	TGCAGCGTTGTAGCAGGGCCTTCGGCCCTTCCTTCTTCCTATGGCTACACCTTC
.	TRBV6-5	TRBJ1-4	.	CASSYYGNEKLFF	TGTGCCAGCAGTTACTACGGGAATGAAAAACTGTTTTTT
TRBD2	TRBV30	TRBJ2-3	.	CAWRARPGLAGVSTDTQYF	TGTGCCTGGAGAGCCCGCCCGGGACTAGCGGGGGTTAGCACAGATACGCAGTATTTT
TRBD2	TRBV6-1	TRBJ2-1	.	CASTPGLAGFEQFF	TGTGCCAGCACCCCGGGACTAGCGGGCTTTGAGCAGTTCTTC
TRBD2	TRBV29-1	TRBJ2-1	.	CSVVMTSEYNEQFF	TGCAGCGTTGTAATGACTAGCGAGTACAATGAGCAGTTCTTC
TRBD1	TRBV7-9	TRBJ1-6	.	CASSWATGGFSPLHF	TGTGCCAGCAGCTGGGCGACAGGGGGGTTTTCACCCCTCCACTTT
TRBD2	TRBV4-2	TRBJ2-1	.	CASSPLAGGKFF	TGTGCCAGCAGCCCACTAGCGGGGGGTAAGTTCTTC
.	TRBV7-9	TRBJ2-3	.	CASSSRGSTDTQYF	TGTGCCAGCAGCAGTAGGGGGAGCACAGATACGCAGTATTTT
.	TRBV21-1	TRBJ2-1	.	CASSNEVPLSNKPLAGSGEQFF	TGTGCCAGCAGCAATGAGGTCCCACTCTCTAATAAGCCACTAGCGGGGTCCGGGGAGCAGTTCTTC
.	TRBV6-5	TRBJ1-2	once	CASSSDRRGNYGYTF	TGTGCCAGCAGCTCGGACAGAAGGGGTAACTATGGCTACACCTTC
TRBD2	TRBV29-1	TRBJ2-1	once	CSATGTSGGYEQFF	TGCAGCGCGACCGGGACTAGCGGGGGCTATGAGCAGTTCTTC
.	TRBV28	TRBJ1-4	once	CASKIAARRVLGEKLFF	TGTGCCAGCAAAATCGCGGCCAGACGTGTTTTGGGTGAAAAACTGTTTTTT
.	TRBV4-1	TRBJ1-4	.	CASRRNQGISEKLFF	TGCGCCAGCAGAAGGAATCAGGGAATTTCTGAAAAACTGTTTTTT
TRBD1	TRBV6-1	TRBJ2-7	.	CASTSHMTGNYEQYF	TGTGCCAGCACCTCCCATATGACAGGGAACTACGAGCAGTACTTC
.	TRBV7-9	TRBJ2-7	once	CASWDFSYEQYF	TGTGCCAGCTGGGACTTTTCCTACGAGCAGTACTTC